Presented here are 18 T cell receptor beta chains from one specimen sequenced in a study of Tregs in tolerant kidney transplant recipients. The data were produced by immunoSEQ multiplex PCR, yet TCRdb's version contains in-frame clones alone and is incomplete. Of about 69,000 clones in the sample, less than 90% were seen once. The material sequenced was CD4+ T cells from blood, taken before the transplant. These receptors were obtained from a human donor who received a combined kidney and bone marrow transplant.

The chain is built from TRBV28 and TRBJ2-7; 11 positions match TRBD2. The CDR3 contains 14 residues. Trimming at V came to 5 bases and at J to 3 bases, leaving 3 bases not matched to a gene. CDR1 is MDHEN, CDR2 SYDVKM, per germline. CDR3 DNA sequence: TGTGCCAGCAGTACTAGCGGGAGAATCTACGAGCAGTACTTC. Residues: CASSTSGRIYEQYF.

This clone has a handful of counts. This chain uses TRBV27 with TRBJ1-2; D unresolved. The germline V gene encodes CDR1 MNHEY and CDR2 SMNVEV (reference sequence). Trimming removed 0 bases from V and 13 bases from J, with 15 bases in between. The CDR3 totals 13 residues. The CDR3 sequence is CASSLSPEMERTF. The CDR3 bases are TGTGCCAGCAGTTTATCTCCGGAGATGGAACGCACCTTC.

This chain links TRBV4-1 with TRBJ2-1; D perhaps matches TRBD2 (6 bases). Trimming stripped 0 bases from V and 7 bases from J, with 16 bases between. The CDR3 loop spans 16 amino acids. Germline CDR1 is MGHRA and CDR2 is YSYEKL. Here the CDR3 reads CASSQDMRRERNEQFF. CDR3 DNA: TGCGCCAGCAGCCAAGATATGCGTCGGGAGCGGAATGAGCAGTTCTTC.

This clone appeared a few times. The chain joins TRBV27 to TRBJ2-5; 10 bases align to TRBD2. V trimming: 5 bases; J trimming: 4 bases; junction bases outside the gene matches: 10. CDR1 MNHEY and CDR2 SMNVEV come from the germline V gene (reference sequence). CDR3 size: 16 residues. This CDR3 is CASSALAGDLSETQYF. The DNA for the CDR3 is TGTGCCAGCAGTGCCCTAGCGGGAGATCTGTCAGAGACCCAGTACTTC.

The J gene is TRBJ2-7, the V gene TRBV5-8; unclear D gene. Germline V gene lookup returns CDR1 SGHTS and CDR2 YDEGEE. Trimming stripped 0 bases from V and 7 bases from J, with 11 bases between. This CDR3 has 13 amino acids. The CDR3 sequence: CASSLDAFGEQYF. In nucleotides, the CDR3 is TGTGCCAGCAGCTTGGACGCTTTCGGGGAGCAGTACTTC.

The chain employs TRBV16 and TRBJ2-7, with 9 bases fitting TRBD2. Germline V gives CDR1 KGHSY, CDR2 FQNENV. This CDR3 has 15 amino acids. The V gene end was trimmed by 4 bases and the J gene end by 7 bases; junction bases not matched to a gene: 11. DNA of the CDR3: TGTGCCAGCAGCCCTCAGGTGCTAGCGGGAAAGGAGCAGTACTTC. Translating it yields CASSPQVLAGKEQYF. The full variable domain, its missing parts supplied by reference TRBV16 and TRBJ2-7, is GEEVAQTPKHLVRGEGQKAKLYCAPIKGHSYVFWYQQVLKNEFKFLISFQNENVFDETGMPKERFSAKCLPNSPCSLEIQATKLEDSAVYFCASSPQVLAGKEQYFGPGTRLTVT.

V and J are TRBV7-9 and TRBJ1-5; a possible D gene is TRBD1 (5 bases). Germline V gene lookup returns CDR1 SEHNR and CDR2 FQNEAQ (reference sequence). Trimming left V 1 base short and J 0 bases short, with 13 bases between. The CDR3 has 17 residues. CDR3 amino acids: CASSLGQLGYSNQPQHF. CDR3 DNA sequence: TGTGCCAGCAGCTTAGGACAGCTAGGTTATAGCAATCAGCCCCAGCATTTT.

The rearrangement uses TRBV30 and TRBJ1-3; 8 bases fit TRBD1. The V gene end was trimmed by 4 bases and the J gene end by 1 base; junction bases not matched to a gene: 6. Germline values: CDR1 GTSNPN, CDR2 SVGIG (reference sequence). CDR3 size: 15 residues. CDR3: CAWNADRGSGNTIYF. The DNA of the CDR3 is TGTGCCTGGAATGCTGACAGGGGTTCTGGAAACACCATATATTTT.

This clone was found a few times. The V gene is TRBV28, the J gene TRBJ2-7, with D hard to call. The CDR3 spans 12 residues. CDR1 is MDHEN, CDR2 SYDVKM, per germline. Between the trimmed V and J ends, which lost 5 bases and 4 bases, there was a span of 9 bases. Here the CDR3 DNA reads TGTGCCAGCAGTGCCAGCGCATACGAGCAGTACTTC. Its translation is CASSASAYEQYF.

The chain is built from TRBV27 and TRBJ2-3; D is possibly TRBD1 (5 bases). V shed 4 bases and J shed 5 bases, with 16 bases lying between them. CDR3 length equals 15 residues. CDR1 is MNHEY and CDR2 is SMNVEV in the germline V gene (reference sequence). This CDR3 is CASSSPDSIGDTQYF. The CDR3 DNA is TGTGCCAGCAGTTCCCCAGACAGTATCGGAGATACGCAGTATTTT.

The CDR3 DNA reads TGTGCCAGCAGCCCTGGACAGCCTGGAAACACCATATATTTT. Amino acid sequence: CASSPGQPGNTIYF. The V and J genes are TRBV7-2 and TRBJ1-3; D might be TRBD1 (6 bases). Germline values: CDR1 SGHTA, CDR2 FQGNSA. There are 14 residues in the CDR3. Trimming cost V 5 bases and J 2 bases, with 10 bases left between them.

The chain employs TRBV6-5 and TRBJ1-5; D is unclear. V lost 2 bases, J lost 3 bases, and 5 bases lay in between. The length of the CDR3 is 13 residues. The germline V gene has CDR1 MNHEY and CDR2 SVGAGI. CDR3 bases: TGTGCCAGCAGTTACGGGCCCAATCAGCCCCAGCATTTT. Translation gives CASSYGPNQPQHF.

The genes are TRBV7-3 and TRBJ1-2; TRBD1 aligns across 9 bases. After removal of 4 bases from V and 6 bases from J, the junction contained 3 bases not matched to a gene. The CDR3 length is 13 residues. CDR1 SGHTA and CDR2 FQGTGA come from the germline V gene. In DNA, the CDR3 is TGTGCCAGCAGCTATGGACAGGGGCATGGCTACACCTTC. Its protein is CASSYGQGHGYTF.

The chain carries TRBV6-6 and TRBJ2-1, with a possible D match to TRBD2 (5 bases). V was trimmed by 6 bases and J by 6 bases, leaving 9 bases between them. The CDR3 runs to 12 residues. CDR1 is MNHNY, CDR2 SVGAGI, per germline (reference sequence). The CDR3 DNA sequence: TGTGCCAGCAGACCGGCGGGCAATGAGCAGTTCTTC. It is translated as CASRPAGNEQFF.

This clone came up a few times. The chain combines TRBV18 with TRBJ2-2; D gene uncertain. Trimming pared 1 base from V and 0 bases from J, leaving 12 bases between. Germline V gene data show CDR1 as KGHSH and CDR2 as LQKENI. CDR3 size: 17 residues. The CDR3 spells CASSPQRRVANTGELFF. As DNA, the CDR3 is TGTGCCAGCTCACCACAGCGCCGGGTCGCGAACACCGGGGAGCTGTTTTTT.

The CDR3 bases are TGCGCCAGCAGCCAAGTCCCCTTTGGAGGGAAGAGCACAGATACGCAGTATTTT. This encodes CASSQVPFGGKSTDTQYF. The V and J genes are TRBV4-1 and TRBJ2-3; TRBD2 is a possible D gene (6 bases). From germline, CDR1 is MGHRA and CDR2 YSYEKL. The CDR3 runs to 18 residues. Trimming pared 1 base from V and 0 bases from J, leaving 17 bases between.

V gene TRBV28 combines with J gene TRBJ1-5, with D possibly TRBD1 on 5 matching bases. The germline V and J ends were trimmed by 2 bases and 5 bases, with 13 bases remaining between them. The CDR3 runs 15 residues. Germline CDR1 and CDR2: MDHEN and SYDVKM. CDR3 residues: CASSLGQGGDQPQHF. The DNA of the CDR3 is TGTGCCAGCAGTTTAGGGCAGGGAGGCGATCAGCCCCAGCATTTT. Together with reference TRBV28 and TRBJ1-5, the CDR3 gives the full variable domain: DVKVTQSSRYLVKRTGEKVFLECVQDMDHENMFWYRQDPGLGLRLIYFSYDVKMKEKGDIPEGYSVSREKKERFSLILESASTNQTSMYLCASSLGQGGDQPQHFGDGTRLSIL.

This chain connects TRBV5-1 to TRBJ2-2; perhaps TRBD2 as D (7 bases). CDR3 length: 15 amino acids. V lost 8 bases and J lost 3, with 17 bases in between. Germline-derived CDR1 and CDR2 are SGHRS and YFSETQ. CDR3 in amino acids: CASTNRGADTGELFF. Written as DNA, the CDR3 is TGCGCCAGTACGAATCGGGGGGCGGACACCGGGGAGCTGTTTTTT.